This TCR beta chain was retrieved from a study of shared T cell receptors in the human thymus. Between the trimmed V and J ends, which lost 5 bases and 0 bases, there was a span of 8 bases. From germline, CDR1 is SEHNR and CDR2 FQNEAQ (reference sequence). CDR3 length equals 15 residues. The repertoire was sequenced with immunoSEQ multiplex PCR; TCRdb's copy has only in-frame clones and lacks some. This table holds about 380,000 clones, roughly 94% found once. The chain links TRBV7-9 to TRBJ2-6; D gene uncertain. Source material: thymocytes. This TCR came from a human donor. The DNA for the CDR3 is TGTGCCAGCAGCCCCCAGGTCTCTGGGGCCAACGTCCTGACTTTC. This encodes CASSPQVSGANVLTF.